This T cell receptor beta chain was sequenced for a study of blood T cells in healthy people across ages. For the second PCR, which ran for roughly 7 to 11 cycles, a sample-barcoded 5' primer and a J-beta primer mix were used. In TCRdb, the 5' RACE reads were re-called with MiXCR into one record per CDR3 protein. The sample has under 1,000,000 distinct CDR3 sequences; 35% to 40% are singletons. The CDR3 loop spans 14 amino acids. Trimming left V 6 bases short and J 0 bases short, with 12 bases between. In germline, CDR1 is MDHEN, CDR2 SYDVKM. Sequencing was done on a sample of blood. The receptor was isolated from a man between 18 and 29 years old in good health. The chain links TRBV28 to TRBJ2-7, with D perhaps matching TRBD1 (6 bases). The CDR3 nucleotides are TGTGCCAGCAGGAGAGGCAGGGGCTCCTACGAGCAGTACTTC. Residues: CASRRGRGSYEQYF.